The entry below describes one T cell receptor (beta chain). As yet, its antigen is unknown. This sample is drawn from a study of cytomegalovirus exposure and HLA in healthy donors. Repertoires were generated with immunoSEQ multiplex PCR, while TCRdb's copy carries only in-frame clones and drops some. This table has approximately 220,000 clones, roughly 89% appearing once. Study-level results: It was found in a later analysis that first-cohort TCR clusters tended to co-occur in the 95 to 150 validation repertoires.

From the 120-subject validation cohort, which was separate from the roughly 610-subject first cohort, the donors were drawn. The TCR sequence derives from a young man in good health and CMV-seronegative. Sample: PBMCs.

The CDR3 bases are TGTGCCAGTAGCACCGGACTACCAGAGACCCAGTACTTC. Amino acids: CASSTGLPETQYF. This sequence joins TRBV19 and TRBJ2-5; TRBD2 is a possible D gene (6 bases). Germline V lookup: CDR1 LNHDA, CDR2 SQIVND (reference sequence). The length of the CDR3 is 13 residues. The V end lost 6 bases, the J end lost 4 bases, and 12 bases lay between the germline ends.